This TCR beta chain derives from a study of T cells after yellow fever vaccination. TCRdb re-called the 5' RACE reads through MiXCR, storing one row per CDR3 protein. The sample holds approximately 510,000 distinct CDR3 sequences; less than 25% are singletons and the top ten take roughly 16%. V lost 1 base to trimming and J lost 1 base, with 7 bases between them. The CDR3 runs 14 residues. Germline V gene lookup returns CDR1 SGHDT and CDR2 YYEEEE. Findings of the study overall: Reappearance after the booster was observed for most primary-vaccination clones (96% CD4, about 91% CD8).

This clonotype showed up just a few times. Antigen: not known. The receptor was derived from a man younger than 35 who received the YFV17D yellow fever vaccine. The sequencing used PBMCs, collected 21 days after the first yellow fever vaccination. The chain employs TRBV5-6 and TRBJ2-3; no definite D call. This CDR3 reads CASSLSPRTDTQYF. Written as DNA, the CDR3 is TGTGCCAGCAGCTTGAGTCCCCGCACAGATACGCAGTATTTT.